Below are 23 T cell receptor beta chains sequenced from a single sample in a study of T-cell reconstitution after alpha-beta-depleted transplantation in children. The TCRbeta library was prepared with unique molecular identifiers. MiXCR, applied by TCRdb to the PCR reads, yields one record per CDR3 protein. The sample shows about 640,000 distinct CDR3 sequences, around 16% of them seen only once. Sequenced material: PBMCs from the stem cell graft donor, taken from the stem cell graft. All receptors derive from a human donor who donated a stem cell graft to a child with acute myeloid leukemia.

This clonotype was recorded many times. The V gene is TRBV5-5, the J gene TRBJ1-4; D remains ambiguous. The germline gives CDR1 SGHKS, CDR2 YYEKEE (reference sequence). V was clipped by 5 bases and J by 3 bases, with 17 bases between them. The CDR3 is 16 amino acids. CDR3 region: CASSPLHSSANEKLFF. The CDR3 DNA follows: TGTGCCAGCAGTCCTCTTCATTCAAGCGCTAATGAAAAACTGTTTTTT.

In this sample, this clonotype turned up a few times. The chain joins TRBV7-2 to TRBJ1-2, with D possibly TRBD1 on 5 matching bases. V lost 5 bases, J lost 7 bases, and 14 bases lay in between. Germline CDR1 reads SGHTA; CDR2 reads FQGNSA. The CDR3 contains 13 residues. The CDR3 region is CASSRDSSPGYTF. The DNA of the CDR3 is TGTGCCAGCAGCCGCGACAGTTCTCCTGGCTACACCTTC.

This clonotype was recorded many times. V and J are TRBV20-1 and TRBJ2-1; no reliable D call. Trimming left V 3 bases short and J 6 bases short, with 12 bases between. This CDR3 has 13 amino acids. Germline V gene sequence: CDR1 DFQATT, CDR2 SNEGSKA (reference sequence). The CDR3 here is CSARWQVVNEQFF. CDR3 nucleotides: TGCAGTGCTAGGTGGCAAGTGGTCAATGAGCAGTTCTTC.

The chain's CDR3 is CASSLEARYGYTF. DNA for the CDR3: TGCGCCAGCAGCTTGGAGGCACGCTATGGCTACACCTTC. The genes are TRBV5-1 and TRBJ1-2; D remains unclear. Per germline, CDR1 SGHRS and CDR2 YFSETQ. The CDR3 spans 13 residues. The ends were cut back, 0 bases at V and 4 bases at J, with 7 bases in the middle.

This clonotype appeared many times. V gene TRBV30 combines with J gene TRBJ2-7, with D possibly being TRBD2 (7 bases). Germline CDR1 and CDR2: GTSNPN and SVGIG (reference sequence). This CDR3 comprises 12 residues. V was pared by 3 bases and J by 6 bases, with 12 bases between. Here the CDR3 reads CAWSAGGPEQYF. CDR3 DNA sequence: TGTGCCTGGAGCGCCGGGGGGCCCGAGCAGTACTTC.

The rearrangement links TRBV12-3 or TRBV12-4 to TRBJ2-1, with D tentatively TRBD1 (6 bases). V was cut by 6 bases and J by 8 bases, with 11 bases left in between. CDR3 size: 12 residues. The CDR3 reads CASRAGVDEQFF. The CDR3 DNA follows: TGTGCCAGCAGGGCAGGGGTGGATGAGCAGTTCTTC.

This clonotype was recorded many times. The chain employs TRBV10-3 and TRBJ2-1, with TRBD1 matching 9 bases. The junction had 5 bases not matched to a gene; V was cut back by 5 bases and J by 6 bases. The CDR3 loop spans 14 amino acids. The germline gives CDR1 ENHRY, CDR2 SYGVKD. The CDR3 sequence: CAISYRDRANEQFF. CDR3 DNA sequence: TGTGCCATCAGTTACCGGGACAGGGCCAATGAGCAGTTCTTC.

Details on this clonotype: Sequence at one end of the junction differs from germline and may be a read error. The chain uses TRBV5-1 and TRBJ1-1, with 8 bases identical to TRBD1. The CDR3 sequence is 14 residues long. Germline-derived CDR1 and CDR2 are SGHRS and YFSETQ. This CDR3 is CASSAGQVFSEVFF. The CDR3 DNA reads as TGCGCCAGCAGCGCGGGACAGGTGTTTAGTGAAGTTTTCTTT.

The genes are TRBV6-1 and TRBJ1-3; D remains ambiguous. Germline V lookup: CDR1 MNHNS, CDR2 SASEGT. V was cut by 6 bases and J by 0 bases, with 12 bases left in between. This CDR3 is 15 amino acids long. The CDR3 sequence: CASRGDVISGNTIYF. In nucleotides, the CDR3 is TGTGCCAGCAGGGGAGACGTAATCTCTGGAAACACCATATATTTT.

CDR3 sequence reads: CATGATSQETQYF. The CDR3 DNA reads as TGTGCCACCGGCGCGACGAGCCAAGAGACCCAGTACTTC. The genes are TRBV12-3 or TRBV12-4 and TRBJ2-5; D is ambiguous. Trimming removed 10 bases at V and 1 base at J, with 13 bases between. CDR3 size: 13 residues.

The J gene is TRBJ1-6, the V gene TRBV7-9, with 7 bases aligning to TRBD1. The junction had 8 bases not matched to a gene; V was cut back by 5 bases and J by 7 bases. Germline assignment: CDR1 SEHNR and CDR2 FQNEAQ (reference sequence). The CDR3 loop spans 15 amino acids. CDR3: CASSGRGHKNSPLHF. DNA for the CDR3: TGTGCCAGCAGCGGGAGGGGGCATAAGAATTCACCCCTCCACTTT.

This chain links TRBV7-7 with TRBJ2-3; no reliable D call. Germline V gene lookup returns CDR1 SSHAT and CDR2 FNYEAQ (reference sequence). The CDR3 loop spans 15 amino acids. Trimming took off 2 bases at V and 2 bases at J, with 11 bases between the two ends. This chain's CDR3 is CASSLRAPFTDTQYF. The CDR3 nucleotides are TGTGCCAGCAGCTTAAGGGCCCCTTTCACAGATACGCAGTATTTT.

There are many counts of this clonotype. The chain couples TRBV12-3 or TRBV12-4 to TRBJ1-5; D is unclear. The CDR3 has 13 amino acids. Trimming took off 5 bases at V and 10 bases at J, with 15 bases between the two ends. This chain's CDR3 is CASSGGRVGPQHF. DNA of the CDR3: TGTGCCAGCAGTGGCGGGAGGGTTGGACCCCAGCATTTT.

This clonotype was counted only a few times. The chain recombines TRBV12-3 or TRBV12-4 with TRBJ2-5; 8 bases are shared with TRBD1. The V segment lost 3 bases and the J segment 4 bases; nucleotides outside the gene matches: 7. CDR3 length equals 15 residues. CDR3 protein: CASSFRGPEGETQYF. As DNA, the CDR3 is TGTGCCAGCAGTTTCAGGGGGCCGGAAGGAGAGACCCAGTACTTC.

The rearrangement links TRBV6-5 to TRBJ1-4; TRBD1 agrees at 7 bases. The CDR3 is 15 residues long. Germline V gene sequence: CDR1 MNHEY, CDR2 SVGAGI. The V segment lost 0 bases and the J segment 7 bases; nucleotides outside the gene matches: 5. The CDR3 DNA reads as TGTGCCAGCAGTTACTCAGGGGGCAGAAGTGAAAAACTGTTTTTT. This encodes CASSYSGGRSEKLFF.

This clonotype was detected many times. CDR3 amino acids: CASSPGSGGAHNEQFF. CDR3 DNA sequence: TGTGCCAGCAGCCCAGGTAGCGGGGGGGCCCACAATGAGCAGTTCTTC. V and J are TRBV9 and TRBJ2-1; 11 nucleotides line up with TRBD2. The J segment lost 5 bases and the V segment lost 4 bases, leaving 8 bases of the junction unmatched. Germline assignment: CDR1 SGDLS and CDR2 YYNGEE. The CDR3 runs 16 residues.

The V and J genes are TRBV7-2 and TRBJ1-1; D is uncertain. The CDR3 length is 14 residues. Trimming shortened V by 5 bases and J by 2 bases, and 12 bases separated the two germline ends. Germline V gene sequence: CDR1 SGHTA, CDR2 FQGNSA. CDR3 amino acids: CASSKLLENTEAFF. The CDR3 DNA is TGTGCCAGCAGCAAGCTCTTGGAAAACACTGAAGCTTTCTTT.

This clonotype is a singleton in its sample. The CDR3 DNA is TGCGCCAGCAGCTTGTACGGGGATAGCAATCAGCCCCAGCATTTT. Its protein is CASSLYGDSNQPQHF. This chain connects TRBV5-1 to TRBJ1-5; D remains unclear. Germline lookup yields CDR1 SGHRS and CDR2 YFSETQ. CDR3 length: 15 residues. V was pared by 1 base and J by 0 bases, with 8 bases between.

The table lists this clonotype with a few counts. This sequence joins TRBV4-1 and TRBJ1-5, with 7 bases fitting TRBD1. J lost 14 bases, V lost 1 base, and 8 bases had no gene match. CDR1 is MGHRA and CDR2 is YSYEKL in the germline V gene. The CDR3 sequence is 13 residues long. The CDR3 DNA sequence: TGCGCCAGCAGCCAAGGACCGGGACAGCTTAAGCATTTT. Protein product: CASSQGPGQLKHF.

This clonotype was counted ten times or more. The genes are TRBV5-5 and TRBJ2-7, with D unresolved. Trimming stripped 2 bases from V and 0 bases from J, with 9 bases between. This CDR3 region has 14 residues. CDR1 and CDR2 (germline): SGHKS, YYEKEE (reference sequence). The CDR3 nucleotides are TGTGCCAGCAGCTTAGACCGCAGCTCCTACGAGCAGTACTTC. Amino acids: CASSLDRSSYEQYF.

Worth noting for this clonotype: This may come from a read error, since a much larger clone is one base off. This rearrangement joins TRBV20-1 to TRBJ2-2; D is perhaps TRBD1 or TRBD2 (5 bases each). This CDR3 region has 15 residues. CDR1 DFQATT and CDR2 SNEGSKA come from the germline V gene (reference sequence). The chain's CDR3 is CSAADGGLNTGELLF. The CDR3 nucleotides read TGCAGTGCTGCCGATGGGGGTCTGAACACCGGGGAGCTGCTTTTT.

This chain connects TRBV18 to TRBJ2-3, with no clear D. This CDR3 comprises 15 residues. Trimming left V 0 bases short and J 3 bases short, with 10 bases between. Germline CDR1 and CDR2: KGHSH and LQKENI. The CDR3 reads CASSPPEMITDTQYF. In nucleotides, the CDR3 is TGTGCCAGCTCACCACCGGAAATGATAACAGATACGCAGTATTTT.

V usage is TRBV6-1 and J usage is TRBJ2-5; D perhaps matches TRBD1 (6 bases). Germline CDR1 MNHNS, CDR2 SASEGT. There are 15 residues in the CDR3. The V end lost 2 bases, the J end lost 4 bases, and 14 bases lay between the germline ends. This CDR3 is CASSEMQGRTETQYF. Here the CDR3 DNA reads TGTGCCAGCAGTGAAATGCAGGGGCGGACAGAGACCCAGTACTTC.